The rows below give T cell receptor beta chains drawn from one sample of a study of blood T cell repertoires in COVID-19. The repertoire was sequenced with immunoSEQ multiplex PCR; TCRdb's copy has only in-frame clones and lacks some. This sample has about 180,000 clones; over 75% occur once, and the top ten carry 3.3%. The sequenced sample consisted of peripheral blood. The source is a man in his 60s with acute or convalescent COVID-19. The CDR3 runs from the conserved cysteine through the conserved F or W. Fields, in order: V gene, D gene, clone size, J gene, CDR3 protein, CDR3 DNA. A D gene is named only where the DNA matches it firmly. A row's size may be missing; if present it is once, few, many or a size class.

v_call: TRBV10-3
d_call: TRBD2
clone_size: .
j_call: TRBJ2-1
cdr3_aa: CAITQRGNYNEQFF
cdr3_nt: TGTGCCATCACGCAGCGGGGCAACTACAATGAGCAGTTCTTC

v_call: TRBV9
d_call: .
clone_size: few
j_call: TRBJ1-2
cdr3_aa: CASSVGRGTNYGYTF
cdr3_nt: TGTGCCAGCAGCGTAGGCAGAGGGACAAACTATGGCTACACCTTC

v_call: TRBV28
d_call: TRBD1
clone_size: .
j_call: TRBJ1-2
cdr3_aa: CASSFRDRGAYGYTF
cdr3_nt: TGTGCCAGCAGTTTTAGGGACAGGGGCGCCTATGGCTACACCTTC

v_call: TRBV4-1
d_call: .
clone_size: .
j_call: TRBJ1-5
cdr3_aa: CASSPTGSNQPQHF
cdr3_nt: TGCGCCAGCAGCCCGACAGGTAGCAATCAGCCCCAGCATTTT

v_call: TRBV21-1
d_call: .
clone_size: .
j_call: TRBJ1-1
cdr3_aa: CASSRSEAFF
cdr3_nt: TGTGCCAGCAGCCGTTCTGAAGCTTTCTTT

v_call: TRBV5-5
d_call: TRBD1
clone_size: .
j_call: TRBJ2-7
cdr3_aa: CASSRAGTGLPGEYF
cdr3_nt: TGTGCCAGCAGCCGCGCCGGGACAGGACTCCCCGGGGAGTACTTC

v_call: TRBV5-4
d_call: .
clone_size: .
j_call: TRBJ1-3
cdr3_aa: CASSLAGGSGNTIYF
cdr3_nt: TGTGCCAGCAGCTTGGCGGGGGGCTCTGGAAACACCATATATTTT

v_call: TRBV7-2
d_call: .
clone_size: .
j_call: TRBJ1-2
cdr3_aa: CASRNSGDGYTF
cdr3_nt: TGTGCCAGCAGAAATTCAGGGGATGGCTACACCTTC

v_call: TRBV18
d_call: TRBD2
clone_size: .
j_call: TRBJ2-7
cdr3_aa: CASSLRQKLAGGPFEQYF
cdr3_nt: TGTGCCAGCTCACTTAGACAGAAACTAGCGGGAGGGCCGTTCGAGCAGTACTTC

v_call: TRBV25-1
d_call: .
clone_size: .
j_call: TRBJ2-1
cdr3_aa: CASSPPGLSYNEQFF
cdr3_nt: TGTGCCAGCAGTCCTCCGGGACTCTCCTACAATGAGCAGTTCTTC

v_call: TRBV10-3
d_call: TRBD1
clone_size: .
j_call: TRBJ2-5
cdr3_aa: CATSGQGAGETQYF
cdr3_nt: TGTGCCACTTCGGGACAGGGGGCGGGAGAGACCCAGTACTTC

v_call: TRBV28
d_call: .
clone_size: .
j_call: TRBJ1-3
cdr3_aa: CASSPLLSWAGRNTIYF
cdr3_nt: TGTGCCAGCAGTCCTTTATTGTCGTGGGCAGGGAGAAACACCATATATTTT

v_call: TRBV9
d_call: .
clone_size: .
j_call: TRBJ2-7
cdr3_aa: CASSVNGGATYEQYF
cdr3_nt: TGTGCCAGCAGCGTAAATGGGGGGGCCACCTACGAGCAGTACTTC

v_call: TRBV7-9
d_call: .
clone_size: .
j_call: TRBJ1-1
cdr3_aa: CASSLWAGNTEAFF
cdr3_nt: TGTGCCAGCAGCTTATGGGCAGGGAACACTGAAGCTTTCTTT

v_call: TRBV7-2
d_call: TRBD2
clone_size: .
j_call: TRBJ2-5
cdr3_aa: CASSSGLAGGLGETQYF
cdr3_nt: TGTGCCAGCAGCTCCGGACTAGCGGGAGGGCTAGGGGAGACCCAGTACTTC

v_call: TRBV29-1
d_call: .
clone_size: .
j_call: TRBJ2-1
cdr3_aa: CSGTEDGLYNEQFF
cdr3_nt: TGCAGCGGGACTGAGGACGGTCTTTACAATGAGCAGTTCTTC

v_call: TRBV2
d_call: .
clone_size: .
j_call: TRBJ1-2
cdr3_aa: CASSERTVGYGYTF
cdr3_nt: TGTGCCAGCAGTGAACGGACAGTAGGGTATGGCTACACCTTC

v_call: TRBV5-5
d_call: TRBD1
clone_size: once
j_call: TRBJ2-3
cdr3_aa: CASSKTGGGYTDTQYF
cdr3_nt: TGTGCCAGCAGCAAAACAGGGGGCGGATACACAGATACGCAGTATTTT

v_call: TRBV9
d_call: TRBD1
clone_size: .
j_call: TRBJ1-1
cdr3_aa: CASSAQGAQNTEAFF
cdr3_nt: TGTGCCAGCAGCGCGCAGGGGGCGCAGAACACTGAAGCTTTCTTT

v_call: TRBV5-1
d_call: .
clone_size: few
j_call: TRBJ2-5
cdr3_aa: CASSPNREETQYF
cdr3_nt: TGCGCCAGCAGTCCCAACAGGGAAGAGACCCAGTACTTC

v_call: TRBV18
d_call: .
clone_size: .
j_call: TRBJ1-4
cdr3_aa: CASSPIGASTNEKLFF
cdr3_nt: TGTGCCAGCTCCCCTATTGGGGCATCAACTAATGAAAAACTGTTTTTT

v_call: TRBV7-3
d_call: TRBD1
clone_size: once
j_call: TRBJ2-7
cdr3_aa: CASSLTGTGLGEQYF
cdr3_nt: TGTGCCAGCAGCTTAACCGGGACAGGGTTGGGCGAGCAGTACTTC

v_call: TRBV28
d_call: TRBD2
clone_size: .
j_call: TRBJ2-7
cdr3_aa: CASSSAGGETYEQYF
cdr3_nt: TGTGCCAGCAGTTCCGCGGGGGGAGAAACGTACGAGCAGTACTTC

v_call: TRBV19
d_call: .
clone_size: .
j_call: TRBJ2-2
cdr3_aa: CASTKTGLGNTGELFF
cdr3_nt: TGTGCCAGTACTAAGACAGGTTTAGGGAACACCGGGGAGCTGTTTTTT

v_call: TRBV27
d_call: .
clone_size: .
j_call: TRBJ2-7
cdr3_aa: CASSQLAIEQYF
cdr3_nt: TGTGCCAGCAGCCAGCTAGCCATCGAGCAGTACTTC

v_call: TRBV19
d_call: .
clone_size: .
j_call: TRBJ1-1
cdr3_aa: CASSQTDRTEAFF
cdr3_nt: TGTGCCAGTAGTCAGACAGACCGCACTGAAGCTTTCTTT

v_call: TRBV2
d_call: .
clone_size: .
j_call: TRBJ2-1
cdr3_aa: CASKKTALIEQFF
cdr3_nt: TGTGCCAGCAAGAAGACAGCCCTCATTGAGCAGTTCTTC

v_call: TRBV18
d_call: .
clone_size: few
j_call: TRBJ1-1
cdr3_aa: CASSESPEAFF
cdr3_nt: TGTGCCAGCTCAGAGAGTCCTGAAGCTTTCTTT

v_call: TRBV2
d_call: .
clone_size: .
j_call: TRBJ1-5
cdr3_aa: CASSAMGQNNQPQHF
cdr3_nt: TGTGCCAGCAGTGCCATGGGGCAGAACAATCAGCCCCAGCATTTT

v_call: TRBV18
d_call: .
clone_size: .
j_call: TRBJ2-1
cdr3_aa: CASSPASPSSYNEQFF
cdr3_nt: TGTGCCAGCTCACCCGCTAGTCCCAGCTCCTACAATGAGCAGTTCTTC

v_call: TRBV6-2/TRBV6-3
d_call: TRBD1
clone_size: .
j_call: TRBJ1-5
cdr3_aa: CASSGQGVSNSQPQHF
cdr3_nt: TGTGCCAGCAGCGGACAGGGGGTGTCTAATAGTCAGCCCCAGCATTTT

v_call: TRBV19
d_call: TRBD2
clone_size: .
j_call: TRBJ2-1
cdr3_aa: CASSTWVAGSRVGEQFF
cdr3_nt: TGTGCCAGTAGTACTTGGGTAGCGGGGAGCCGGGTGGGTGAGCAGTTCTTC

v_call: TRBV5-5
d_call: .
clone_size: .
j_call: TRBJ1-4
cdr3_aa: CASSFPGIGTNEKLFF
cdr3_nt: TGTGCCAGCAGCTTCCCAGGGATCGGGACTAATGAAAAACTGTTTTTT

v_call: TRBV27
d_call: TRBD1
clone_size: .
j_call: TRBJ2-7
cdr3_aa: CASSQPRQGTYEQYF
cdr3_nt: TGTGCCAGCAGTCAACCCCGACAGGGCACCTACGAGCAGTACTTC

v_call: TRBV18
d_call: TRBD1
clone_size: .
j_call: TRBJ1-4
cdr3_aa: CASSRQGANEKLFF
cdr3_nt: TGTGCCAGCTCACGACAGGGGGCTAATGAAAAACTGTTTTTT

v_call: TRBV6-5
d_call: .
clone_size: .
j_call: TRBJ1-2
cdr3_aa: CASSYQGPYGYTF
cdr3_nt: TGTGCCAGCAGTTACCAGGGCCCCTATGGCTACACCTTC

v_call: TRBV11-1
d_call: .
clone_size: .
j_call: TRBJ2-7
cdr3_aa: CASSLSEAAPSYEQYF
cdr3_nt: TGTGCCAGCAGCTTGAGTGAGGCAGCACCTTCCTACGAGCAGTACTTC

v_call: TRBV7-9
d_call: .
clone_size: .
j_call: TRBJ1-3
cdr3_aa: CASSTGLAISGNTIYF
cdr3_nt: TGTGCCAGCAGCACGGGACTTGCCATCTCTGGAAACACCATATATTTT

v_call: TRBV14
d_call: .
clone_size: .
j_call: TRBJ2-7
cdr3_aa: CASSRGESYEQYF
cdr3_nt: TGTGCCAGCAGTCGAGGAGAATCCTACGAGCAGTACTTC

v_call: TRBV28
d_call: TRBD2
clone_size: .
j_call: TRBJ2-3
cdr3_aa: CASSPRLAGVGDTQYF
cdr3_nt: TGTGCCAGCAGCCCAAGACTAGCGGGAGTGGGAGATACGCAGTATTTT

v_call: TRBV6-5
d_call: TRBD2
clone_size: .
j_call: TRBJ2-7
cdr3_aa: CASRAGTSSYEQYF
cdr3_nt: TGTGCCAGCAGAGCGGGAACAAGCTCCTACGAGCAGTACTTC

v_call: TRBV12-3/TRBV12-4
d_call: TRBD1
clone_size: .
j_call: TRBJ1-5
cdr3_aa: CASRGQGDQPQHF
cdr3_nt: TGTGCCAGCAGAGGACAGGGGGATCAGCCCCAGCATTTT

v_call: TRBV9
d_call: .
clone_size: .
j_call: TRBJ2-3
cdr3_aa: CASSEEGWIRDTDTQYF
cdr3_nt: TGTGCCAGCAGCGAGGAGGGGTGGATCCGGGACACAGATACGCAGTATTTT

v_call: TRBV19
d_call: .
clone_size: .
j_call: TRBJ2-3
cdr3_aa: CASSGGYSDTQYF
cdr3_nt: TGTGCCAGTAGTGGGGGCTACAGCGATACGCAGTATTTT

v_call: TRBV6-6
d_call: TRBD1
clone_size: .
j_call: TRBJ2-5
cdr3_aa: CASSRGQGVETQYF
cdr3_nt: TGTGCCAGCAGTAGAGGACAGGGGGTTGAGACCCAGTACTTC

v_call: TRBV9
d_call: .
clone_size: once
j_call: TRBJ2-7
cdr3_aa: CASSGSGGLGEQYF
cdr3_nt: TGTGCCAGCAGCGGGAGTGGGGGCCTCGGCGAGCAGTACTTC

v_call: TRBV15
d_call: .
clone_size: once
j_call: TRBJ2-7
cdr3_aa: CATMSDRAAYEQYF
cdr3_nt: TGTGCCACCATGTCGGACAGAGCAGCCTACGAGCAGTACTTC

v_call: TRBV5-1
d_call: TRBD1
clone_size: .
j_call: TRBJ2-1
cdr3_aa: CASSPGQSYNEQFF
cdr3_nt: TGCGCCAGCAGTCCGGGACAGTCCTACAATGAGCAGTTCTTC

v_call: TRBV9
d_call: .
clone_size: .
j_call: TRBJ2-1
cdr3_aa: CASSPRSYNEQFF
cdr3_nt: TGTGCCAGCAGCCCTCGGAGTTACAATGAGCAGTTCTTC

v_call: TRBV28
d_call: .
clone_size: .
j_call: TRBJ1-3
cdr3_aa: CASSSWSVSGNTIYF
cdr3_nt: TGTGCCAGCAGTTCCTGGTCAGTCTCTGGAAACACCATATATTTT

v_call: TRBV28
d_call: TRBD1
clone_size: .
j_call: TRBJ2-7
cdr3_aa: CASSRPGTGGYEQYF
cdr3_nt: TGTGCCAGCAGTAGACCCGGGACAGGGGGGTACGAGCAGTACTTC

v_call: TRBV6-5
d_call: TRBD2
clone_size: many
j_call: TRBJ2-7
cdr3_aa: CASSYSGGNYEQYF
cdr3_nt: TGTGCCAGCAGTTACTCGGGGGGGAACTACGAGCAGTACTTC

v_call: TRBV30
d_call: .
clone_size: .
j_call: TRBJ1-4
cdr3_aa: CAWSARTGEKLFF
cdr3_nt: TGTGCCTGGAGTGCAAGAACAGGTGAAAAACTGTTTTTT